Shown below are 16 T cell receptor beta chains from a single sample sequenced in a study of blood T cell repertoires in COVID-19. Here immunoSEQ multiplex PCR was the method, and the copy in TCRdb shows in-frame clones only, minus some. This sample has some 120,000 clones, with more than 60% found just once. The sequencing sample was made of peripheral blood. The receptors originated from a woman in her sixties or seventies with acute or convalescent COVID-19.

The V gene is TRBV25-1, the J gene TRBJ2-7; 8 bases agree with TRBD1. V lost 4 bases to trimming and J lost 2 bases; unmatched junction nucleotides: 4. The CDR3 length is 14 residues. Germline V gene data show CDR1 as MGHDK and CDR2 as SYGVNS. Written as DNA, the CDR3 is TGTGCCAGCAGTGGGGACAGGTTGACCTACGAGCAGTACTTC. The encoded protein is CASSGDRLTYEQYF.

The rearrangement joins TRBV5-8 to TRBJ2-3, with 8 bases that match TRBD1. The CDR3 covers 18 residues. Germline V lookup: CDR1 SGHTS, CDR2 YDEGEE. With 3 bases clipped from V and 4 bases from J, the junction kept 16 bases outside the gene matches. As DNA, the CDR3 is TGTGCCAGCAGCTCAAACCCCGGACAGGGTATCTCTTCAGATACGCAGTATTTT. Protein sequence: CASSSNPGQGISSDTQYF.

The chain is built from TRBV19 and TRBJ1-1, with D tentatively TRBD1 (5 bases). The CDR3 is 12 amino acids. Trimming pared 10 bases from V and 3 bases from J, leaving 12 bases between. Germline V CDR1 and CDR2: LNHDA, SQIVND (reference sequence). CDR3 bases: TGTGCCACCGGGGGTTGGGACACTGAAGCTTTCTTT. Translated: CATGGWDTEAFF. Variable domain in full (rest from reference TRBV19 and TRBJ1-1): DGGITQSPKYLFRKEGQNVTLSCEQNLNHDAMYWYRQDPGQGLRLIYYSQIVNDFQKGDIAEGYSVSREKKESFPLTVTSAQKNPTAFYLCATGGWDTEAFFGQGTRLTVV.

This chain joins TRBV24-1 and TRBJ1-2; TRBD1 matches at 7 bases. There are 15 residues in the CDR3. V trimming: 4 bases; J trimming: 0 bases; junction bases outside the gene matches: 4. Germline V gene data show CDR1 as KGHDR and CDR2 as SFDVKD. CDR3 amino acids: CATSDPGQANYGYTF. DNA for the CDR3: TGTGCCACCAGTGACCCTGGACAGGCTAACTATGGCTACACCTTC.

Here the CDR3 DNA reads TGTGCCAGCAGCGGCGCTAGCGGGCCTACCTACGAGCAGTACTTC. Translation: CASSGASGPTYEQYF. This sequence joins TRBV9 and TRBJ2-7; 8 nucleotides line up with TRBD2. V dropped 3 bases and J dropped 2; count of bases not matched to a gene: 7. Germline V lookup: CDR1 SGDLS, CDR2 YYNGEE. CDR3 size: 15 residues.

The V and J genes are TRBV16 and TRBJ2-7; a possible D gene is TRBD1 (6 bases). V lost 0 bases and J lost 0, with 12 bases in between. The germline V gene has CDR1 KGHSY and CDR2 FQNENV. The CDR3 sequence is 16 residues long. The chain's CDR3 is CASSQSGGFGSYEQYF. The CDR3 coding sequence is TGTGCCAGCAGCCAATCTGGGGGCTTTGGCTCCTACGAGCAGTACTTC.

This rearrangement joins TRBV27 to TRBJ2-3; 8 nucleotides line up with TRBD1. CDR1 and CDR2 from the germline V gene are MNHEY and SMNVEV (reference sequence). CDR3 length equals 19 residues. Trimming cost V 5 bases and J 0 bases; bases outside gene matches: 16. Written as DNA, the CDR3 is TGTGCCAGCAGTCCTCGAGACAGGGACAGGTTAACTAGCACAGATACGCAGTATTTT. Protein: CASSPRDRDRLTSTDTQYF.

The gene calls are TRBV7-2 and TRBJ2-1; unclear D gene. The CDR3 totals 13 residues. The germline CDR1 and CDR2 sequences are SGHTA and FQGNSA. V lost 5 bases and J 6 bases, leaving 11 bases between the germline ends. The CDR3 here is CASSLGPSNEQFF. In DNA form, the CDR3 reads TGTGCCAGCAGCCTAGGGCCTTCCAATGAGCAGTTCTTC.

This clone was counted between two and nine times. The rearrangement links TRBV5-4 to TRBJ1-3; a weak D match, TRBD1 (5 bases). Trimming removed 2 bases at V and 8 bases at J, with 14 bases between. In germline, CDR1 is SGHNT, CDR2 YYREEE (reference sequence). This CDR3 is 14 amino acids long. The CDR3 protein is CASSFGRGDDTIYF. The CDR3 DNA reads as TGTGCCAGCAGCTTCGGGAGGGGAGATGACACCATATATTTT.

The chain links TRBV21-1 to TRBJ1-1. TRBV21-1 is assigned pseudogene status. The CDR3 runs 16 residues. The CDR3 nucleotides are TGTGCCAGCAGCAAAGCGGAGCGGGGCGGGAACACTGAAGCTTTCTTT. The encoded protein is CASSKAERGGNTEAFF.

This clone was detected only once. J is TRBJ2-7 and V is TRBV3-1 (or the pseudogene TRBV3-2); 15 bases are shared with TRBD2. This CDR3 is 16 amino acids long. Germline assignment: CDR1 LGHDT and CDR2 YNNKEL (reference sequence). Germline trimming cut 2 bases from V and 6 bases from J; bases unmatched to any gene: 5. CDR3 in DNA: TGTGCCAGCAGCCAACCAACGGGACTAGCGGGAGGCGAGCAGTACTTC. Its protein product is CASSQPTGLAGGEQYF.

This chain links TRBV2 with TRBJ1-2, with no clear D. V was pared by 6 bases and J by 6 bases, with 17 bases between. The CDR3 runs to 14 residues. The germline V gene encodes CDR1 SNHLY and CDR2 FYNNEI. CDR3 residues: CASSLNREEHGYTF. For the CDR3, the DNA is TGTGCCAGCAGCCTAAACCGGGAGGAGCATGGCTACACCTTC.

The gene calls are TRBV5-1 and TRBJ1-1; D unresolved. This CDR3 is built from 13 residues. With 1 base removed from V and 3 bases from J, the gap between germline ends came to 7 bases. Germline V gene data show CDR1 as SGHRS and CDR2 as YFSETQ. Here the CDR3 reads CASSLLGDTEAFF. CDR3 DNA: TGCGCCAGCAGCTTGCTCGGGGACACTGAAGCTTTCTTT.

The chain is built from TRBV5-1 and TRBJ2-5; tentatively, D is TRBD2 (6 bases). CDR3 length: 15 amino acids. Germline V lookup: CDR1 SGHRS, CDR2 YFSETQ. The ends were cut back, 2 bases at V and 2 bases at J, with 13 bases in the middle. The CDR3 nucleotides are TGCGCCAGCAGCTTCGGTACCGGGACTCAAGAGACCCAGTACTTC. Amino acids: CASSFGTGTQETQYF.

The chain uses TRBV10-3 and TRBJ2-3; 10 bases are a match to TRBD2. There are 18 residues in the CDR3. Germline assignment: CDR1 ENHRY and CDR2 SYGVKD. V lost 5 bases, J lost 4 bases, and 15 bases stayed unmatched. CDR3 amino acids: CAISKGLAGAGGADTQYF. CDR3 nucleotides: TGTGCCATCAGTAAGGGGCTAGCGGGGGCCGGGGGTGCAGATACGCAGTATTTT.

The gene calls are TRBV28 and TRBJ2-4; tentative D call: TRBD2 (5 bases). V lost 1 base to trimming and J lost 8 bases, with 15 bases between them. The V gene's germline CDR1 is MDHEN and CDR2 SYDVKM. CDR3 size: 15 residues. The CDR3 region is CASSLYSTTGDIQYF. CDR3 bases: TGTGCCAGCAGTTTATATTCGACCACCGGGGACATTCAGTACTTC.